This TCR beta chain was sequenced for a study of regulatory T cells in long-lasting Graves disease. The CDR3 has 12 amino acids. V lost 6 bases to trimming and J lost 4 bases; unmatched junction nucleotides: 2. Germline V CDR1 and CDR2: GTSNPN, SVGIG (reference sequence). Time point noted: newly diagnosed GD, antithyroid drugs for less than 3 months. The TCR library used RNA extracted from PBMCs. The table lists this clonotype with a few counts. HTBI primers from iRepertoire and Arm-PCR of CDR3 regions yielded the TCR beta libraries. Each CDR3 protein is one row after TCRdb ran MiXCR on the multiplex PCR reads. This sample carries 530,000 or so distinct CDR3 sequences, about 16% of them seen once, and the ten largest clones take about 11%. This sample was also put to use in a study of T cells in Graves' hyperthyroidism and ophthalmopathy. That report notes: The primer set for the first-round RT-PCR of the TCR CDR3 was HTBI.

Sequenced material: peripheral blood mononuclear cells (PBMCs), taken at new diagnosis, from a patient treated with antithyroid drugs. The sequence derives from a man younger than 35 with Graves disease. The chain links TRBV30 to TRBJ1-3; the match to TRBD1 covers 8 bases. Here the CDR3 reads CACRTGGNTIYF. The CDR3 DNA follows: TGTGCCTGCCGGACAGGGGGAAACACCATATATTTT.